This TCR beta chain came from a study of T cells after yellow fever vaccination (dated by TCRdb to between 2019 and 2020). General notes on the study: The SMART-Seq v4 Ultra Low Input RNA kit was used to prepare libraries from fractions with low cell numbers. Blood was collected at multiple timepoints before and after primary and secondary immunization, and bulk PBMC replicates and cell subsets were isolated. To follow T-cell clones before and after primary and booster YFV17D yellow fever vaccination, bulk TCR alpha and beta repertoires were sequenced over time. Two healthy male donors, one aged 18 to 29 and one aged 30 to 40 years, made up the cohort.

The germline V gene (reference sequence) supplies CDR1 DFQATT and CDR2 SNEGSKA. Trimming at the junction amounts to 3 bases on V and 6 bases on J, and the germline ends lie 18 bases apart. The CDR3 numbers 14 residues from cysteine through phenylalanine. The only DNA kept is the CDR3, 42 bases in frame from the first base. This clonotype occurred a few times. Its antigen is unknown. Base qualities are not at hand, and no much larger clone is one base apart. The intended sense of this specimen's treatment or condition label: live attenuated yellow fever vaccine strain. A standard Ficoll-Paque protocol was used to isolate PBMCs from peripheral blood. CD4 and CD8 T-cell fractions were isolated with Dynabeads CD4 and CD8 positive selection kits. TriZol was used to extract RNA from bulk PBMCs, from CD4 and CD8 fractions, and from dextramer-positive and dextramer-negative fractions. TCR cDNA was synthesized by 5'RACE template switching, through which a universal primer site and unique molecular identifiers were introduced. Priming for cDNA synthesis came from both the TCR alpha and TCR beta constant segments. Library amplification used two PCR steps, and the second PCR step added sample barcodes and sequencing adapters. Sequencing of libraries was performed on Illumina HiSeq 2500 (2x100 bp) or NovaSeq (2x150 bp). On the study's bioinformatics: Reads were demultiplexed and collapsed into UMI consensus sequences with MIGEC, and V(D)J alignment was performed with MiXCR. Vaccine-responding clonotypes were defined with edgeR using replicate PBMC samples, requiring FDR below 0.01 and a log2 fold change above 5 up to day 15. Each bulk clonotype received a CD4 or CD8 identity based on whether the sequenced CD4 or CD8 repertoire contained that clonotype at higher abundance. The public reads were quality trimmed at Q25 with fastp and then assembled into clones with MiXCR by TCRdb, keeping productive beta chains. Every distinct CDR3 protein forms one entry, paired with its most common genes and DNA. The V and J calls follow TCRdb's processing rather than the paper's. A total of about 230,000 distinct CDR3 sequences appear in this sample, approximately 6.8% of them only once. The ten largest make up 1% to 1.2% of the sample.

Study-level results and caveats: Only a couple of donors were included in the study, so the extent to which the findings can be generalized is limited. Computational filtering was needed because FACS-sorted repertoires could contain abundant contaminating clonotypes from the bulk population. Compared with the primary T-cell response, the secondary T-cell response was faster but weaker, reaching its peak on day 5 rather than on day 15. After the booster, most clones that had expanded after primary vaccination were detected again (around 97% of CD4 and under 90% of CD8), suggesting broad maintenance of memory. A small share of clonotypes occurred in both CD4 and CD8 compartments, likely arising from convergent recombination.

The V and J segments used are TRBV20-1 and TRBJ2-7, with a weak D call of TRBD2 (6 bases match). This receptor was obtained from a man aged 25-45 years who received the YFV17D yellow fever vaccine. The sample in question was CD4+ T cells sorted from PBMCs, obtained on the day of the yellow fever booster vaccination. The DNA sequence reads TGCAGTGCTAGCCGCGGGACTCATGGGGGCGAGCAGTACTTC. This encodes CSASRGTHGGEQYF.